This entry concerns a single TCR beta chain. What it recognizes is unknown. The CDR3 contains 15 residues. Trimming stripped 1 base from V and 4 bases from J, with 12 bases between. The germline V gene encodes CDR1 MGHDK and CDR2 SYGVNS. This sample is drawn from a study of shared clonotypes between healthy human individuals. Regarding the study as a whole: Some naive CD4 clonotypes, about 5%, turned up in common across a handful of donors.

The repertoire was sequenced with immunoSEQ multiplex PCR; TCRdb's copy has only in-frame clones and lacks some. The sample contains roughly 640,000 clones, approximately 74% of which appear only once. The chain uses TRBV25-1 and TRBJ2-3; D might be TRBD2 (7 bases). The sample comprised memory CD4+ T cells sorted from blood. Subset meaning: CD45RA-negative fraction. This TCR was sampled from a young woman in good health. The CDR3 nucleotides are TGTGCCAGCAGTGAATCCGAGGGGGGGTCAGATACGCAGTATTTT. It encodes CASSESEGGSDTQYF.